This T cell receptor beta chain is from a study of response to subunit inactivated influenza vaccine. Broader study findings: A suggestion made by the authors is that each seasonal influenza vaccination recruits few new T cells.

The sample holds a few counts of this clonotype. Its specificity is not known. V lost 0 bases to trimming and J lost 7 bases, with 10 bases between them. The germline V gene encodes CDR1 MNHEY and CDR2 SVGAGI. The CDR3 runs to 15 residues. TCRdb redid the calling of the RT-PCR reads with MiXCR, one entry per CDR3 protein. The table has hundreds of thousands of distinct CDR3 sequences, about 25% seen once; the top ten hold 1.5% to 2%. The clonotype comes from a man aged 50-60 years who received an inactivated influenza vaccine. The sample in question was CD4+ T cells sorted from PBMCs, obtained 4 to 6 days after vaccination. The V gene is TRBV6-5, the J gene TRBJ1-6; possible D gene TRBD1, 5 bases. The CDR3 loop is CASSYSSRENSPLHF. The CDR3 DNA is TGTGCCAGCAGTTACTCGTCCAGGGAAAATTCACCCCTCCACTTT.